At least ten counts were recorded for the clone carrying this T cell receptor (beta chain). No antigen is known for it. Via MiXCR, TCRdb re-called the reads, giving one row per CDR3 protein. The sample carries 60,000 to 80,000 distinct CDR3 sequences, just over 20% recorded once. This sample is drawn from a study of T cell repertoires in cytomegalovirus infection. Study outcomes and limitations: Individuals carrying CMV plus the relevant HLA were identified by cumulative frequency of public TCR beta families. It was HLA-C-restricted CMV-specific TCR beta clonotypes that dominated the response ex vivo.

With 5 bases removed from V and 0 bases from J, the gap between germline ends came to 2 bases. The CDR3 has 11 residues. Germline V lookup: CDR1 SGHTA, CDR2 FQGNSA. The TCR was taken from a human donor in good health (CMV status not recorded). Some clones in this sample may be carry-over from other donors' samples. This sample comprised CD8+ T cells from cultured PBMCs, obtained from culture after CMV antigen stimulation. The V gene is TRBV7-2, the J gene TRBJ2-7; no reliable D call. In nucleotides, the CDR3 is TGTGCCAGCAGCCCCTCCTACGAGCAGTACTTC. Residues: CASSPSYEQYF.